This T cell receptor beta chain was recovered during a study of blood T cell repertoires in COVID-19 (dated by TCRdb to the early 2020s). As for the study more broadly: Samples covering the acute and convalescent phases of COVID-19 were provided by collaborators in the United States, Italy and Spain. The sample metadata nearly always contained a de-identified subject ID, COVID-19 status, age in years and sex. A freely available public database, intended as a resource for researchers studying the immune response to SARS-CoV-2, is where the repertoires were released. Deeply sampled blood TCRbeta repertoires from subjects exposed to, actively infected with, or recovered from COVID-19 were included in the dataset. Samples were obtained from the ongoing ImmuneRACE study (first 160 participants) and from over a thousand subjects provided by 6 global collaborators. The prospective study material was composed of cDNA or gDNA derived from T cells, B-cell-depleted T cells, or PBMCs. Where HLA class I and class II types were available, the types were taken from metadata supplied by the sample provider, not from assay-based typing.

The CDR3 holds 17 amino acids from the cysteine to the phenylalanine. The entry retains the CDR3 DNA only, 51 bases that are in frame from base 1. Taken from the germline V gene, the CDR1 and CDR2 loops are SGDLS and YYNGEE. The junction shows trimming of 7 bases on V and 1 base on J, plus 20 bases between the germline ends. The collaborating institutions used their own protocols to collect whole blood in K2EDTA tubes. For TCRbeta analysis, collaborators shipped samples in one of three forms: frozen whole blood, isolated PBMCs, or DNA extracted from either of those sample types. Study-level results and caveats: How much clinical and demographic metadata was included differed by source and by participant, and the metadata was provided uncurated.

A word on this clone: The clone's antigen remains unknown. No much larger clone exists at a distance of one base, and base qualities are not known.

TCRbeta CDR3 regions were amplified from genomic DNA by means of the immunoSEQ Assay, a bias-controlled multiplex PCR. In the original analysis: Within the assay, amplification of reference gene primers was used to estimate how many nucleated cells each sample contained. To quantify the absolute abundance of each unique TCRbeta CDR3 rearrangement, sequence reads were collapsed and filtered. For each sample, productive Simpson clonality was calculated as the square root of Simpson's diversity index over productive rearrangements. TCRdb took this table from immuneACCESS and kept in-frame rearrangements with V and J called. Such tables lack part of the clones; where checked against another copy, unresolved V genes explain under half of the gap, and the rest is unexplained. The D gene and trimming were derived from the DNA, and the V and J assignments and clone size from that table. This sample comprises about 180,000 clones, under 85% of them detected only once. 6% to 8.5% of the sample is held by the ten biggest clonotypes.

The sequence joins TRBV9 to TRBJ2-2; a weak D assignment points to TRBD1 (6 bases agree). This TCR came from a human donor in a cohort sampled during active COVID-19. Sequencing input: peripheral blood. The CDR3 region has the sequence CASPSRGPIGNTGELFF. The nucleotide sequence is TGTGCCAGCCCCTCCAGGGGTCCGATCGGGAACACCGGGGAGCTGTTTTTT.